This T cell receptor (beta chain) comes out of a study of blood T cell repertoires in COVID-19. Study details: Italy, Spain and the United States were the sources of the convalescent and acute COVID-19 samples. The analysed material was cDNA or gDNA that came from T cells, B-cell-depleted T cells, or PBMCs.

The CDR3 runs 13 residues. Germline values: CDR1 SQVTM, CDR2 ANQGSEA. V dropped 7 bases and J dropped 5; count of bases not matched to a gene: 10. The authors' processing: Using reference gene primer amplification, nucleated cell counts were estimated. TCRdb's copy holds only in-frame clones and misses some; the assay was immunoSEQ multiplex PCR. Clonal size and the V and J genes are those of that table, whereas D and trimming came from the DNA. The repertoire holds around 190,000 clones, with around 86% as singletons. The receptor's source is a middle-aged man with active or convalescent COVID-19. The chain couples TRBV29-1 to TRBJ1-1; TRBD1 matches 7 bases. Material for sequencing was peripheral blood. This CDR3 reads CSGAVDRATEAFF. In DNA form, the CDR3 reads TGCAGCGGCGCGGTAGACAGGGCTACTGAAGCTTTCTTT. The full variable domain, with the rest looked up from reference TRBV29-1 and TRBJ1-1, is SAVISQKPSRDICQRGTSLTIQCQVDSQVTMMFWYRQQPGQSLTLIATANQGSEATYESGFVIDKFPISRPNLTFSTLTVSNMSPEDSSIYLCSGAVDRATEAFFGQGTRLTVV.